Listed here are 6 T cell receptor beta chains from one sample, sequenced in a study of blood T cell repertoires in COVID-19 (dated by TCRdb to 2020 to 2022). The library was generated by the immunoSEQ multiplex PCR assay. This immuneACCESS table, as held by TCRdb, lists in-frame sequences with V and J called but not all clones. Of the missing ones, under half trace to an unresolved V gene in checked studies; the others have no known cause. Counted in this sample were about 150,000 clones; roughly 86% of them appeared once. The top ten constitute around 15% of the sample. The sequencing input was peripheral blood. Receptor source: a human donor with acute or convalescent COVID-19. The donor label of this sample is uncertain.

J is TRBJ1-5 and V is TRBV19; D is uncertain. The germline V gene encodes CDR1 LNHDA and CDR2 SQIVND (reference sequence). The CDR3 runs to 13 residues. V was clipped by 5 bases and J by 8 bases, with 13 bases between them. Here the CDR3 reads CASSATTREPQHF. As DNA, the CDR3 is TGTGCCAGTAGTGCGACAACGAGGGAGCCCCAGCATTTT. Complete variable domain (other parts from reference TRBV19 and TRBJ1-5): DGGITQSPKYLFRKEGQNVTLSCEQNLNHDAMYWYRQDPGQGLRLIYYSQIVNDFQKGDIAEGYSVSREKKESFPLTVTSAQKNPTAFYLCASSATTREPQHFGDGTRLSIL.

The rearrangement links TRBV19 to TRBJ2-7; D not certain. CDR3 size: 13 residues. Per germline, CDR1 LNHDA and CDR2 SQIVND (reference sequence). Trimming removed 6 bases from V and 2 bases from J, with 11 bases in between. CDR3 protein: CASRDLSTYEQYF. CDR3 coding DNA: TGTGCCAGTAGAGATCTAAGCACCTACGAGCAGTACTTC.

This clone was found a few times. The V and J genes are TRBV29-1 and TRBJ1-1, with 7 bases matching TRBD1. Losses at the gene ends were 7 bases for V and 10 bases for J; bases not matched to a gene: 9. This CDR3 is built from 11 residues. Germline V CDR1 and CDR2: SQVTM, ANQGSEA. CDR3 in amino acids: CSGGQEGIAFF. In DNA form, the CDR3 reads TGCAGCGGAGGACAGGAGGGAATAGCTTTCTTT. The full variable domain, in which reference TRBV29-1 and TRBJ1-1 provide the parts outside the CDR3, is SAVISQKPSRDICQRGTSLTIQCQVDSQVTMMFWYRQQPGQSLTLIATANQGSEATYESGFVIDKFPISRPNLTFSTLTVSNMSPEDSSIYLCSGGQEGIAFFGQGTRLTVV.

This CDR3 reads CAITDRINQPQHF. The CDR3 bases are TGTGCCATCACGGACAGGATAAATCAGCCCCAGCATTTT. The chain combines TRBV10-3 with TRBJ1-5; TRBD1 matches at 7 bases. Germline loops: CDR1 ENHRY, CDR2 SYGVKD. Trimming removed 7 bases from V and 4 bases from J; junction bases left unmatched: 4. The CDR3 consists of 13 residues.

The V and J genes are TRBV7-2 and TRBJ1-5; TRBD1 agrees at 8 bases. Germline V CDR1 and CDR2: SGHTA, FQGNSA. The CDR3 totals 15 residues. Germline trimming cut 3 bases from V and 4 bases from J; bases unmatched to any gene: 5. CDR3 in amino acids: CASSLSRGPNQPQHF. The CDR3 nucleotides are TGTGCCAGCAGCTTGAGCAGGGGGCCAAATCAGCCCCAGCATTTT.

The chain recombines TRBV11-3 with TRBJ2-6; the D gene is possibly TRBD1 (6 bases). Germline values: CDR1 SGHNT, CDR2 YENEEA. V was trimmed by 5 bases and J by 0 bases, leaving 14 bases between them. The CDR3 sequence is 17 residues long. This CDR3 is CASSDRTASSGANVLTF. The CDR3 coding sequence is TGTGCCAGCAGCGACCGGACAGCCAGCTCTGGGGCCAACGTCCTGACTTTC.